The sequence of this TCR beta chain was determined in a study of neurological immune-mediated disorders. This clonotype was observed many times. Its antigen is unidentified. The cDNA was generated by 5'RACE with 10-nucleotide random UMIs. In TCRdb, the 5' RACE reads were re-called with MiXCR into one record per CDR3 protein. The sample lists some 33,000 distinct CDR3 sequences, more than 1.3% occurring once. Findings and caveats of the study: The multiple sclerosis repertoire cluster was not associated with any clinical or MRI feature, with the authors stating that larger cohorts are needed. Multiple sclerosis patients had less TCR clonal expansion than even healthy controls, unlike HTLV-1-associated myelopathy. Repertoires from 18 of 34 multiple sclerosis patients grouped phylogenetically into a related-CDR3 cluster, suggesting a possible signature.

The CDR3 sequence is 16 residues long. V dropped 8 bases and J dropped 1 base, with 18 bases sitting between them. Germline CDR1 is MNHNY and CDR2 is SVGAGI (reference sequence). The specimen was PBMCs. The chain has TRBV6-6 and TRBJ1-3; D gene uncertain. The TCR comes from a woman in her 30s with multiple sclerosis. CDR3 DNA sequence: TGTGCCAGCTCGCACAACCGACGGCTTTCTGGAAACACCATATATTTT. Its protein is CASSHNRRLSGNTIYF.